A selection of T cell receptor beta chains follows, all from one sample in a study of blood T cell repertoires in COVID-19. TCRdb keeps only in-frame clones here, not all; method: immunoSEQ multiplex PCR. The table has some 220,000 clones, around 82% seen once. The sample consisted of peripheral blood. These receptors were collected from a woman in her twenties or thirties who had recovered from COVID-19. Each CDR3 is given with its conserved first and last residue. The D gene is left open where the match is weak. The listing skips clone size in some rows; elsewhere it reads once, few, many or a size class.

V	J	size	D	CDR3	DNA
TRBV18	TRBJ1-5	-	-	CASSPTTEGVQPQHF	TGTGCCAGCTCACCAACTACAGAGGGCGTCCAGCCCCAGCATTTT
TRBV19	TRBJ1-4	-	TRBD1	CASSIETPGQGNEKLFF	TGTGCCAGTAGTATAGAAACGCCGGGACAGGGTAATGAAAAACTGTTTTTT
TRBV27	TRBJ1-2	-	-	CASSLSGGGSGYTF	TGTGCCAGCAGTTTATCGGGAGGGGGGAGTGGCTACACCTTC
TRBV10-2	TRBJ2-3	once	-	CASSRERTTDTQYF	TGCGCCAGCTCCCGGGAGAGAACCACAGATACGCAGTATTTT
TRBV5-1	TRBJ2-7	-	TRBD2	CASSLELAGADEQYF	TGCGCCAGCAGCTTGGAGCTAGCGGGAGCTGACGAGCAGTACTTC
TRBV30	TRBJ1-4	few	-	CAWSLEEGEKLFF	TGTGCCTGGAGTCTCGAGGAGGGTGAAAAACTGTTTTTT
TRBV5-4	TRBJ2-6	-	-	CASSSQGAGANVLTF	TGTGCCAGCAGCTCACAGGGCGCTGGGGCCAACGTCCTGACTTTC
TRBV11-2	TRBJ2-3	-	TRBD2	CASSLAGGGGWTQYF	TGTGCCAGCAGCTTAGCGGGAGGGGGGGGATGGACGCAGTATTTT
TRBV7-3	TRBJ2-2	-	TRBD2	CASSPPVTSGSNGGELFF	TGTGCCAGCAGCCCCCCGGTTACGAGCGGGAGTAACGGCGGGGAGCTGTTTTTT
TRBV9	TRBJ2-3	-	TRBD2	CASSHPTSGVYTSTDTQYF	TGTGCCAGCAGCCACCCCACTAGCGGGGTTTATACTAGCACAGATACGCAGTATTTT
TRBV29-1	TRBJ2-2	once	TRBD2	CSVEDGLAGNTGELFF	TGCAGCGTTGAAGATGGACTAGCGGGGAACACCGGGGAGCTGTTTTTT
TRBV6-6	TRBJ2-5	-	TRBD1	CASSPLGDREWGETQYF	TGTGCCAGCAGTCCACTAGGGGACAGGGAATGGGGAGAGACCCAGTACTTC
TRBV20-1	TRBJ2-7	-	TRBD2	CSASLAGGNEQYF	TGCAGTGCTAGTCTAGCGGGAGGAAACGAGCAGTACTTC
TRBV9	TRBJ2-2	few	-	CASSVYRTGELFF	TGTGCCAGCAGCGTATACAGGACCGGGGAGCTGTTTTTT
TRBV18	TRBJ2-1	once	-	CASSPSGPNEQFF	TGTGCCAGCTCACCGTCAGGCCCCAATGAGCAGTTCTTC
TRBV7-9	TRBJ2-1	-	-	CASSLGVDYPNNEQFF	TGTGCCAGCAGCTTAGGAGTTGACTACCCGAACAATGAGCAGTTCTTC
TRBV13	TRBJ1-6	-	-	CASSRRFGGNNSPLHF	TGTGCCAGCAGCCGCAGATTCGGAGGTAATAATTCACCCCTCCACTTT
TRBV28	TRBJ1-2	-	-	CATKTGSDGYTF	TGTGCCACCAAGACAGGATCAGATGGCTACACCTTC
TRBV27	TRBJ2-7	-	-	CASSPYSTGTYEQYF	TGTGCCAGCAGTCCCTATTCGACAGGCACCTACGAGCAGTACTTC
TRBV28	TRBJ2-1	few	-	CASTHQGLVVYNEQFF	TGTGCCAGCACCCATCAGGGGCTAGTGGTCTACAATGAGCAGTTCTTC
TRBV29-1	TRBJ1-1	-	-	CSVGSRGEAFF	TGCAGCGTTGGTTCCCGGGGTGAAGCTTTCTTT
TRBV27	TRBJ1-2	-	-	CASRTPGSYGYTF	TGTGCCAGCAGGACCCCGGGGAGCTATGGCTACACCTTC
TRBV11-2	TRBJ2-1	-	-	CASSLATQGYNEQFF	TGTGCCAGCAGCTTAGCAACACAGGGCTACAATGAGCAGTTCTTC
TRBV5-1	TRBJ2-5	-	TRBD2	CASSQGTSGSSSETQYF	TGCGCCAGCAGCCAGGGGACTAGCGGGAGTAGTTCAGAGACCCAGTACTTC
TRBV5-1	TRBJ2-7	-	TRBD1	CASRSGTEYEQYF	TGCGCCAGCAGATCCGGGACAGAATACGAGCAGTACTTC
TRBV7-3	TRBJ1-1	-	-	CASSHDRNTEAFF	TGTGCCAGCAGCCATGACAGGAACACTGAAGCTTTCTTT
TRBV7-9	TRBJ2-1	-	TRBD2	CASSLGLAGFEQFF	TGTGCCAGCAGCTTGGGACTAGCGGGATTTGAGCAGTTCTTC
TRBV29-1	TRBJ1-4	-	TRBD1	CSVEDLRGQDNEKLFF	TGCAGCGTTGAAGATCTTAGGGGACAGGATAACGAAAAACTGTTTTTT
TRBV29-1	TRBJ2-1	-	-	CSVVYYNEQFF	TGCAGCGTTGTATACTACAATGAGCAGTTCTTC
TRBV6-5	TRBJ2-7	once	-	CASSRDGRGVYEQYF	TGTGCCAGCAGTCGGGACGGGAGAGGCGTCTACGAGCAGTACTTC
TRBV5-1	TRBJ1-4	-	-	CASSLAGRANEKLFF	TGCGCCAGCAGCTTGGCGGGCAGGGCTAATGAAAAACTGTTTTTT
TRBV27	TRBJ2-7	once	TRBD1	CASSLSRTGGDEQYF	TGTGCCAGCAGTTTATCGAGGACAGGGGGCGACGAGCAGTACTTC
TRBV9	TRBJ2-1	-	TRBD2	CASSVEASGRAFEQFF	TGTGCCAGCAGCGTAGAGGCTAGCGGGAGGGCCTTTGAGCAGTTCTTC
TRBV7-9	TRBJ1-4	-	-	CASSFSLGQGPKLFF	TGTGCCAGCAGCTTTTCATTGGGGCAGGGTCCAAAACTGTTTTTT
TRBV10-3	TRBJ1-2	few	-	CAISVGGGSGYGYTF	TGTGCCATCAGTGTCGGGGGAGGAAGCGGCTATGGCTACACCTTC
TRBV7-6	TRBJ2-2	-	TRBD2	CASSLLASGYTGELFF	TGTGCCAGCAGCTTATTAGCTAGCGGGTATACCGGGGAGCTGTTTTTT
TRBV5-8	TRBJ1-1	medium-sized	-	CASMRTEAFF	TGTGCCAGCATGCGGACTGAAGCTTTCTTT
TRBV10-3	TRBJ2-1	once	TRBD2	CAISEPAGTYNEQFF	TGTGCCATCAGTGAACCAGCGGGGACCTACAATGAGCAGTTCTTC
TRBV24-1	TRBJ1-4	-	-	CATSDSRALRPEKLFF	TGTGCCACCAGTGATTCCAGGGCTCTCCGCCCCGAAAAACTGTTTTTT
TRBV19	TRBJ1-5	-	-	CASRTQSGGQPQHF	TGTGCCAGTAGAACACAATCCGGGGGTCAGCCCCAGCATTTT
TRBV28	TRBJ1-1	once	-	CASSLARGRAFF	TGTGCCAGCAGTTTAGCCCGTGGGAGGGCTTTCTTT